These T cell receptor beta chains were read from a single sample in a study of CD8 T cells in ankylosing spondylitis. From the 5' RACE reads, TCRdb called clonotypes with MiXCR, one entry per CDR3 protein. The sample lists fewer than 550,000 distinct CDR3 sequences; about 5% were seen once. What was sequenced was blood, either unsorted or a sorted T cell fraction (not recorded which). The receptors here all came from a male donor with ankylosing spondylitis. The CDR3 runs from the conserved cysteine through the conserved F or W. D genes are given only for firm matches. Clone size reads once, few, many, or a class if the clone is expanded.

d_call clone_size j_call v_call cdr3_nt cdr3_aa
- many TRBJ2-5 TRBV7-9 TGTGCCAGCAGCTCCCCCGGGAGCGAGACCCAGTACTTC CASSSPGSETQYF
TRBD1 many TRBJ2-7 TRBV28 TGTGCCAGCAGTCAATTAAGGACAGGGGACTACGAGCAGTACTTC CASSQLRTGDYEQYF
- many TRBJ1-1 TRBV20-1 TGCAGTGCTAGATCAGGAAATACTGAAGCTTTCTTT CSARSGNTEAFF
- many TRBJ2-1 TRBV6-1 TGTGCCAGCAGTGAAGCGCTGGCTAGTAATGAGCAGTTCTTC CASSEALASNEQFF
- many TRBJ2-2 TRBV5-1 TGCGCCAGCAGCCAAGTACTCACCGGGGAGCTGTTTTTT CASSQVLTGELFF
- many TRBJ1-1 TRBV11-3 TGTGCCAGCGCGAGACAGGACTACACTGAAGCTTTCTTT CASARQDYTEAFF
- many TRBJ1-4 TRBV5-8 TGTGCCAGCAGCCCCCGGCCAGGGGAGGAAAAACTGTTTTTT CASSPRPGEEKLFF
TRBD1 many TRBJ1-2 TRBV20-1 TGCAGTGCTAGGGTGTCGGACAGGGGGCTGAGCTACACCTTC CSARVSDRGLSYTF
- few TRBJ2-5 TRBV11-2 TGTGCCAGCAGCCCCCCGGGACGGCCCCAAGAGACCCAGTACTTC CASSPPGRPQETQYF
TRBD1 many TRBJ1-2 TRBV9 TGTGCCAGCAGCCCCGGGACAGCTACTAACTATGGCTACACCTTC CASSPGTATNYGYTF
- many TRBJ1-2 TRBV4-3 TGCGCCAGCAGCCAAGCGGCAGAGCACTATGGCTACACCTTC CASSQAAEHYGYTF